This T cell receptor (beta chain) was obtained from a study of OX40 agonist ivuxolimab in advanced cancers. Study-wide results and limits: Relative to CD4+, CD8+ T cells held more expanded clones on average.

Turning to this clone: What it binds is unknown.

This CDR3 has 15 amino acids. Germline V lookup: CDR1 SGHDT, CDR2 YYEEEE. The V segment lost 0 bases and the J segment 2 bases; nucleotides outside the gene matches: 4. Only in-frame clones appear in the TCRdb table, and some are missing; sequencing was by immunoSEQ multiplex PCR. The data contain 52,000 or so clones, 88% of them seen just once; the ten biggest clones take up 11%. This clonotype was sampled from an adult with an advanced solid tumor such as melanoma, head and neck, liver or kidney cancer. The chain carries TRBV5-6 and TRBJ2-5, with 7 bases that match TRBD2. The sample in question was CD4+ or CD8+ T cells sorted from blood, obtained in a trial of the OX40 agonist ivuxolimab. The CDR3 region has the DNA TGTGCCAGCAGCTTGGTAGCGGGTTCACAAGAGACCCAGTACTTC. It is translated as CASSLVAGSQETQYF.